Following are 6 T cell receptor beta chains from one sample sequenced in a study of blood T cell repertoires in COVID-19. Method: immunoSEQ multiplex PCR; TCRdb's copy keeps in-frame clones and lacks some. The data contain roughly 150,000 clones, approximately 91% of them singletons. Sample: peripheral blood. These TCRs come from a man in his late teens or twenties with acute or convalescent COVID-19.

J is TRBJ1-5 and V is TRBV30; TRBD1 matches at 9 bases. V shed 5 bases and J 4 bases; nucleotides not matched to a gene: 3. Germline CDR1 and CDR2: GTSNPN and SVGIG (reference sequence). The CDR3 sequence is 13 residues long. CDR3 sequence (DNA): TGTGCCTGGGGGACAGGGCCAAATCAGCCCCAGCATTTT. Residues: CAWGTGPNQPQHF.

J is TRBJ1-2 and V is TRBV5-4; TRBD1 aligns across 7 bases. After removal of 2 bases from V and 7 bases from J, the junction contained 14 bases not matched to a gene. The CDR3 is 16 amino acids. Germline V CDR1 and CDR2: SGHNT, YYREEE (reference sequence). The chain's CDR3 is CASSFSRWDRYRGYTF. In nucleotides, the CDR3 is TGTGCCAGCAGCTTCTCCCGTTGGGACAGATACCGTGGCTACACCTTC.

A single count supports this clone. The V call is TRBV6-5, the J call TRBJ2-7, with TRBD1 matching 9 bases. The CDR3 contains 15 residues. V lost 4 bases, J lost 7 bases, and 11 bases stayed unmatched. Per germline, CDR1 MNHEY and CDR2 SVGAGI. CDR3: CASSFNRGRKEEQYF. The CDR3, as DNA: TGTGCCAGCAGTTTTAACAGGGGGCGCAAGGAGGAGCAGTACTTC.

The DNA of the CDR3 is TGTGCCAGCAGCCTACTAGCGGGTCTTAGGGAGACCCAGTACTTC. It translates to CASSLLAGLRETQYF. The V gene is TRBV3-1 (or the pseudogene TRBV3-2), the J gene TRBJ2-5, with TRBD2 matching 9 bases. The V gene's germline CDR1 is LGHDT and CDR2 YNNKEL (reference sequence). CDR3 length: 15 amino acids. Trimming removed 4 bases from V and 5 bases from J; junction bases left unmatched: 8.

J is TRBJ2-1 and V is TRBV3-1 (or the pseudogene TRBV3-2); D possibly corresponds to TRBD2 (7 bases). CDR3 length: 17 amino acids. Germline loops: CDR1 LGHDT, CDR2 YNNKEL (reference sequence). V lost 5 bases and J lost 1, with 18 bases in between. The CDR3 spells CASSGRGDPRSYNEQFF. CDR3 in DNA: TGTGCCAGCAGCGGGAGGGGGGATCCGAGGTCCTACAATGAGCAGTTCTTC.

J is TRBJ1-2 and V is TRBV7-2; D is undetermined. V was clipped by 2 bases and J by 2 bases, with 6 bases between them. In germline, CDR1 is SGHTA, CDR2 FQGNSA. CDR3 length: 13 amino acids. CDR3 in DNA: TGTGCCAGCAGCTTATCACAGAACTATGGCTACACCTTC. Translated, it gives CASSLSQNYGYTF.